The sequence of this TCR beta chain was determined in a study of CXCR3-negative and CXCR3-positive naive CD8 T cells. Each TRB cDNA library was prepared by 5' RACE (with UMI labels). Reprocessing the 5' RACE reads, TCRdb reports a single entry for every CDR3 protein and omits DNA. The sample has around 48,000 distinct CDR3 sequences; the top ten hold 15%. The V gene's germline CDR1 is SQVTM and CDR2 ANQGSEA. The CDR3 totals 15 residues. This TCR came from a human donor in good health. Some clones in this sample may be carry-over from other donors' samples. The chain employs TRBV29-1 and TRBJ2-2; TCRdb's assignment of TRBD1 cannot be checked, as there is no DNA. Sequencing was performed on memory CD8+ T cells from blood. CDR3 sequence reads: CSVEDPRGNTGELFF.